The next 3 T cell receptor beta chains were all read from a single sample in a study of cytomegalovirus exposure and HLA in healthy donors. PCR primers comprised 60 Vbeta and 13 Jbeta primers. Measured with immunoSEQ multiplex PCR; TCRdb has only the in-frame clones, and not every one. The table lists more than 95,000 clones, 73% of them singletons. What was sequenced was PBMCs. Source of these receptors: a man in his sixties in good health and CMV-seropositive.

The chain uses TRBV27 and TRBJ1-6; 7 bases are shared with TRBD1. Trimming removed 5 bases from V and 6 bases from J; junction bases left unmatched: 7. Germline assignment: CDR1 MNHEY and CDR2 SMNVEV (reference sequence). The CDR3 spans 15 residues. Written as DNA, the CDR3 is TGTGCCAGCAGTCGGACAGGTACGACTAATTCACCCCTCCACTTT. This translates into CASSRTGTTNSPLHF.

This clone came up once. The chain employs TRBV21-1 and TRBJ1-1; the tabulated D call, TRBD1, remains unverified against the DNA. TRBV21-1 is listed as a pseudogene. CDR3 size: 17 residues. CDR3 nucleotides: TGTGCCAGCAGCAAAGCGCGGGACAGGGAGGGTCCTGAAGGAGCTTTCTTT. This sequence encodes CASSKARDREGPEGAFF.

The chain carries TRBV28 and TRBJ1-1; D is undetermined. V was pared by 2 bases and J by 1 base, with 11 bases between. CDR1 MDHEN and CDR2 SYDVKM come from the germline V gene. The CDR3 has 15 residues. This chain's CDR3 is CASSLIAEANTEAFF. In DNA, the CDR3 is TGTGCCAGCAGTTTAATAGCTGAGGCGAACACTGAAGCTTTCTTT.